The T cell receptor beta chain under discussion was sequenced for a study of blood T cell repertoires in COVID-19. Study-wide background: PBMCs, B-cell-depleted T cells, or T cells provided the cDNA or gDNA that made up the material.

Original data processing: Reference gene primer amplification gave estimated nucleated cell counts. Libraries were prepared by immunoSEQ multiplex PCR; TCRdb keeps only in-frame clonotypes and omits some of them. The V and J calls and clone size are taken from that table; D and trimming were inferred from the DNA. The sample lists under 200,000 clones, about 87% seen once, with roughly 0.53% in the top ten. Trimming removed 2 bases from V and 6 bases from J, with 7 bases in between. The CDR3 has 13 amino acids. A Seattle source enrolled patients during active infection and followed them longitudinally.

This TCR was sampled from a man aged 60-69 years with COVID-19, enrolled during active disease. Sequenced: peripheral blood. This sequence joins TRBV12-3 or TRBV12-4 and TRBJ1-4; D gene unclear. The CDR3 region is CASSLHSDEKLFF. The CDR3 nucleotides read TGTGCCAGCAGTTTACACTCCGATGAAAAACTGTTTTTT.